These 20 T cell receptor beta chains came from one sample sequenced in a study of blood T cell repertoires in COVID-19. Using immunoSEQ multiplex PCR, the repertoire was profiled, and TCRdb retains in-frame clones only, with some absent. Of 250,000 to 350,000 clones listed, 84% were seen once; the top ten hold over 1.1%. Sample: peripheral blood. All receptors derive from a human donor with COVID-19, enrolled during active disease. The donor label of this sample is uncertain.

The chain is built from TRBV7-2 and TRBJ2-7, with 9 bases matching TRBD2. CDR3 length: 15 amino acids. The V and J ends lost 5 bases and 6 bases, in that order; junction bases with no gene match: 11. CDR1 and CDR2 (germline): SGHTA, FQGNSA. CDR3 loop: CASSPAGGRAGEQYF. The CDR3 nucleotides are TGTGCCAGCAGCCCTGCCGGCGGGAGGGCCGGCGAGCAGTACTTC.

The chain joins TRBV10-1 to TRBJ1-5, with D unclear. Germline V lookup: CDR1 WNHNN, CDR2 SYGVQD (reference sequence). This CDR3 is 12 amino acids long. Between the trimmed V and J ends, which lost 7 bases and 3 bases, there was a span of 7 bases. The CDR3, as DNA: TGCGCCAGCATCGGGTACAATCAGCCCCAGCATTTT. It encodes CASIGYNQPQHF.

The J gene is TRBJ2-1, the V gene TRBV5-1; 7 nucleotides align to TRBD1. The CDR3 loop spans 16 amino acids. Per the germline V gene, CDR1 is SGHRS and CDR2 is YFSETQ. V lost 4 bases and J lost 0; bases outside the gene matches: 7. The DNA of the CDR3 is TGCGCCAGCAGCGCCGGAGAGGGGGCCTCCTACAATGAGCAGTTCTTC. Its protein is CASSAGEGASYNEQFF. The full variable domain, with the rest looked up from reference TRBV5-1 and TRBJ2-1, is KAGVTQTPRYLIKTRGQQVTLSCSPISGHRSVSWYQQTPGQGLQFLFEYFSETQRNKGNFPGRFSGRQFSNSRSEMNVSTLELGDSALYLCASSAGEGASYNEQFFGPGTRLTVL.

This clone showed up many times. This chain uses TRBV28 with TRBJ1-3; 8 nucleotides line up with TRBD1. Germline loops: CDR1 MDHEN, CDR2 SYDVKM. The CDR3 runs 13 residues. With V trimmed by 6 bases and J by 6 bases, 4 bases remained unmatched. The CDR3 DNA reads as TGTGCCAGCAGATGGACAGGGCTAAACACCATATATTTT. It is translated as CASRWTGLNTIYF.

A word on this clone: A read error may produce the germline difference seen at one junction end. The chain combines TRBV6-4 with TRBJ1-4, with D tentatively TRBD1 (5 bases). CDR1 MRHNA and CDR2 SNTAGT come from the germline V gene. CDR3 length: 19 amino acids. In DNA form, the CDR3 reads TGTGCCAGCAGTCCCTCCGGGGGGGGAGGAATCGCAACTAAAGAAAAACTGTTTTTT. Protein: CASSPSGGGGIATKEKLFF.

V is TRBV4-3 and J is TRBJ1-5; D unresolved. This CDR3 is built from 15 residues. The V gene's germline CDR1 is LGHNA and CDR2 YSLEER. Trimming cost V 0 bases and J 4 bases, with 10 bases left between them. As DNA, the CDR3 is TGCGCCAGCAGCCAAGATGGCGGGAAGAATCAGCCCCAGCATTTT. Translated, it gives CASSQDGGKNQPQHF.

The V gene is TRBV28, the J gene TRBJ2-7, with D perhaps matching TRBD2 (5 bases). CDR3 length equals 14 residues. V gave up 8 bases and J gave up 1 base, with 15 bases separating them. From germline, CDR1 is MDHEN and CDR2 SYDVKM. DNA of the CDR3: TGTGCCAGCGTCCCGAGGGAGCTGTCCTACGAGCAGTACTTC. It codes for CASVPRELSYEQYF.

Here the CDR3 DNA reads TGTGCCAGCAGCAGGGGACAGGACTCCTACAATGAGCAGTTCTTC. It yields the protein CASSRGQDSYNEQFF. The chain uses TRBV27 and TRBJ2-1; 8 bases are a match to TRBD1. The CDR3 sequence is 15 residues long. Unmatched junction bases numbered 4, after V lost 6 bases and J lost 0 bases. The germline V gene encodes CDR1 MNHEY and CDR2 SMNVEV (reference sequence).

On this clone: One junction end disagrees with the germline gene, perhaps due to a read error. This chain joins TRBV18 and TRBJ2-7; 9 bases map to TRBD1. The CDR3 has 15 amino acids. Germline values: CDR1 KGHSH, CDR2 LQKENI. The CDR3 sequence: CAGSPGTGSSYEQYF. CDR3 nucleotides: TGTGCCGGCTCACCTGGGACAGGGTCGTCCTACGAGCAGTACTTC.

The gene calls are TRBV4-3 and TRBJ1-2; tentative D call: TRBD1 (6 bases). The germline V gene has CDR1 LGHNA and CDR2 YSLEER. The CDR3 is 17 residues long. V was clipped by 4 bases and J by 2 bases, with 20 bases between them. CDR3 sequence (DNA): TGCGCCAGCAGCCGCACAGGGAAGAGAGTTGGGAACTATGGCTACACCTTC. This codes for CASSRTGKRVGNYGYTF.

This CDR3 is CASSPGATEETQYF. CDR3 DNA: TGTGCCAGCAGCCCAGGCGCGACCGAAGAGACCCAGTACTTC. The chain links TRBV11-3 to TRBJ2-5; D gene uncertain. The CDR3 totals 14 residues. Trimming left V 5 bases short and J 3 bases short, with 13 bases between. CDR1 and CDR2 (germline): SGHNT, YENEEA.

The rearrangement links TRBV7-2 to TRBJ1-2; no clear D. The CDR3 extends over 15 amino acids. Trimming pared 5 bases from V and 13 bases from J, leaving 26 bases between. Germline CDR1 and CDR2: SGHTA and FQGNSA. CDR3 sequence reads: CASSSTWAPNPIGTF. The CDR3 DNA reads TGTGCCAGCAGCAGTACCTGGGCTCCTAACCCTATTGGCACCTTC.

The chain uses TRBV19 and TRBJ1-1, with 10 bases matching TRBD1. The CDR3 is made up of 15 amino acids. V lost 6 bases to trimming and J lost 6 bases; unmatched junction nucleotides: 10. Germline V gene sequence: CDR1 LNHDA, CDR2 SQIVND (reference sequence). This CDR3 is CASRTPRDRGPEAFF. CDR3 coding DNA: TGTGCCAGTAGGACGCCCCGGGACAGGGGACCTGAAGCTTTCTTT.

This clone was detected a few times. The V and J genes are TRBV29-1 and TRBJ2-1; the D gene is possibly TRBD1 (5 bases). CDR1 is SQVTM and CDR2 is ANQGSEA in the germline V gene. V lost 1 base, J lost 4 bases, and 8 bases lay in between. CDR3 length equals 13 residues. In DNA form, the CDR3 reads TGCAGCGTTGAAGCACGACAGTACAATGAGCAGTTCTTC. This encodes CSVEARQYNEQFF.

The chain links TRBV12-3 or TRBV12-4 to TRBJ1-2; maybe TRBD1 (5 bases). V gave up 4 bases and J gave up 8 bases, with 14 bases separating them. CDR3 length: 13 residues. The CDR3 region is CASSWGGTRGYTF. The CDR3 DNA reads TGTGCCAGCAGTTGGGGAGGGACCAGGGGCTACACCTTC.

The table lists this clone with a few counts. The chain uses TRBV11-3 and TRBJ2-1; TRBD2 aligns across 9 bases. CDR1 and CDR2 from the germline V gene are SGHNT and YENEEA. Trimming cost V 4 bases and J 3 bases; bases outside gene matches: 4. The CDR3 is made up of 15 amino acids. The CDR3 reads CASSSSGRFYNEQFF. The CDR3 DNA sequence: TGTGCCAGCAGCTCGAGCGGGAGGTTCTACAATGAGCAGTTCTTC.

CDR3 residues: CASSRTSPSSYNEQFF. The CDR3 nucleotides are TGTGCCAGCAGCCGGACTAGTCCGAGCTCCTACAATGAGCAGTTCTTC. J is TRBJ2-1 and V is TRBV9; TRBD2 aligns across 7 bases. The CDR3 covers 16 residues. V shed 4 bases and J 0 bases; nucleotides not matched to a gene: 7. Germline V CDR1 and CDR2: SGDLS, YYNGEE.

V is TRBV11-3 and J is TRBJ2-5, with TRBD2 matching over 8 bases. CDR1 and CDR2 from the germline V gene are SGHNT and YENEEA. The CDR3 is 14 residues long. The J segment lost 4 bases and the V segment lost 5 bases, leaving 6 bases of the junction unmatched. The CDR3 coding sequence is TGTGCCAGCAGCCGGCAGCGGGGGTCAGAGACCCAGTACTTC. Its translation: CASSRQRGSETQYF.

J is TRBJ2-5 and V is TRBV28; no clear D gene. Germline values: CDR1 MDHEN, CDR2 SYDVKM. Between the trimmed V and J ends, which lost 5 bases and 1 base, there was a span of 11 bases. The CDR3 consists of 14 residues. DNA for the CDR3: TGTGCCAGCAGTCCCTTAATCTTCCAAGAGACCCAGTACTTC. It translates to CASSPLIFQETQYF. Full variable domain (remainder filled in from reference TRBV28 and TRBJ2-5): DVKVTQSSRYLVKRTGEKVFLECVQDMDHENMFWYRQDPGLGLRLIYFSYDVKMKEKGDIPEGYSVSREKKERFSLILESASTNQTSMYLCASSPLIFQETQYFGPGTRLLVL.

This clone was observed a handful of times. The chain couples TRBV28 to TRBJ1-4; TRBD1 agrees at 8 bases. V lost 5 bases to trimming and J lost 6 bases; unmatched junction nucleotides: 5. The CDR3 totals 14 residues. The germline CDR1 and CDR2 sequences are MDHEN and SYDVKM. CDR3 DNA: TGTGCCAGCAGTGACAGGGGACGGGATGAAAAACTGTTTTTT. Translating it yields CASSDRGRDEKLFF.